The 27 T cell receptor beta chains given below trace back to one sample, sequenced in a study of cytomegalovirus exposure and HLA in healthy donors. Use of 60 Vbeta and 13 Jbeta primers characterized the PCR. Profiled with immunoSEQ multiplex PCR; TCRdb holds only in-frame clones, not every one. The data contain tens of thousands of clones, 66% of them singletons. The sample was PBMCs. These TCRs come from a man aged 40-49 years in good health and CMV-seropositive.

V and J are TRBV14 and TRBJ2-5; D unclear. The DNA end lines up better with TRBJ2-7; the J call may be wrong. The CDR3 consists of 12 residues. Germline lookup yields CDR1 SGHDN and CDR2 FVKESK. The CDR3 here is CASTNNNYEQYF. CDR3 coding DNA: TGTGCCAGCACAAACAACAACTACGAGCAGTACTTC.

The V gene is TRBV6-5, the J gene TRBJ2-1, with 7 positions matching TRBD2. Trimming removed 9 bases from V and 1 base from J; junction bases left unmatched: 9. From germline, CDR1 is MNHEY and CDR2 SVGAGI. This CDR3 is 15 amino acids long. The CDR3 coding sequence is TGTGCCAGTTCAAGGCGGGGGAATTCCTACAATGAGCAGTTCTTC. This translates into CASSRRGNSYNEQFF.

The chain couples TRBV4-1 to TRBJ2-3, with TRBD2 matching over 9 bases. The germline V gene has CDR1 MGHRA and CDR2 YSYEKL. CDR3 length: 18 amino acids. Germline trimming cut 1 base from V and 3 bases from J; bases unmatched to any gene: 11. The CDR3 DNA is TGCGCCAGCAGCCAAGTCGGCGGGGGGGCCCGTGGGACAGATACGCAGTATTTT. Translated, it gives CASSQVGGGARGTDTQYF.

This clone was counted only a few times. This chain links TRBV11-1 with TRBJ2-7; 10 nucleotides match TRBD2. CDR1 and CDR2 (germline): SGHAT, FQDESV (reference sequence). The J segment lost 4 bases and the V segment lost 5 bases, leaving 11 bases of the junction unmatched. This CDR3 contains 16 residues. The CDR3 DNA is TGTGCCAGCAGCAAGACCCCAGCGGGGGGGCTGTACGAGCAGTACTTC. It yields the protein CASSKTPAGGLYEQYF. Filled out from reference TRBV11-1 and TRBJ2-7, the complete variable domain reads EAEVAQSPRYKITEKSQAVAFWCDPISGHATLYWYRQILGQGPELLVQFQDESVVDDSQLPKDRFSAERLKGVDSTLKIQPAELGDSAMYLCASSKTPAGGLYEQYFGPGTRLTVT.

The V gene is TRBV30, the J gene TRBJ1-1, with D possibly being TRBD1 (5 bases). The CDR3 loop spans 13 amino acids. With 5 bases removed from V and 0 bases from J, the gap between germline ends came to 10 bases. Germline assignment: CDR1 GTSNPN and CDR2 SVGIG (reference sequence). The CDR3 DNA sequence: TGTGCCTGGGACAGACGCATGAACACTGAAGCTTTCTTT. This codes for CAWDRRMNTEAFF. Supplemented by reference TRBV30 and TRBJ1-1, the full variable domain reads SQTIHQWPATLVQPVGSPLSLECTVEGTSNPNLYWYRQAAGRGLQLLFYSVGIGQISSEVPQNLSASRPQDRQFILSSKKLLLSDSGFYLCAWDRRMNTEAFFGQGTRLTVV.

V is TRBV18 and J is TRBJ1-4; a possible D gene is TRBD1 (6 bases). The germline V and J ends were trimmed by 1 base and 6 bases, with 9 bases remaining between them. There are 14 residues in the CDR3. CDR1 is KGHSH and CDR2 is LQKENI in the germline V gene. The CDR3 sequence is CASSPQQGYEKLFF. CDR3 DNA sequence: TGTGCCAGCTCACCACAACAGGGCTATGAAAAACTGTTTTTT.

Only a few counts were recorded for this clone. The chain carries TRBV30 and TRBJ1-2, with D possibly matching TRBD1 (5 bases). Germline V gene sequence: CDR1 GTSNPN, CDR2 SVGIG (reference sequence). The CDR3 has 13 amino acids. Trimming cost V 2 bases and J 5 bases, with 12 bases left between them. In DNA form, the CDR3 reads TGTGCCTGGAGTTGGCGACAGTCGTATGGCTACACCTTC. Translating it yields CAWSWRQSYGYTF.

CDR3 in DNA: TGTGCCAGCAGCTTATCAGCGGGCTATGGCTACACCTTC. This encodes CASSLSAGYGYTF. The chain joins TRBV7-9 to TRBJ1-2; D ambiguous. The CDR3 runs to 13 residues. Germline V CDR1 and CDR2: SEHNR, FQNEAQ (reference sequence). The V and J ends lost 2 bases and 4 bases respectively, with 8 bases between them.

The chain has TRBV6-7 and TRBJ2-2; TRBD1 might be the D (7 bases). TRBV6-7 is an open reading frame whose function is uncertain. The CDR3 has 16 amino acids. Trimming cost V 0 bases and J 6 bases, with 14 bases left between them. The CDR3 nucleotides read TGTGCCAGCAGTTACTCGAAAACAGGGGAGGCCGGGGAGCTGTTTTTT. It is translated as CASSYSKTGEAGELFF.

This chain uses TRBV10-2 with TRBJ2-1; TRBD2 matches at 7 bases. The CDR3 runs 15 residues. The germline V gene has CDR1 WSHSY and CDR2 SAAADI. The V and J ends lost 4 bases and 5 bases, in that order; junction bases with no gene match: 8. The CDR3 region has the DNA TGCGCCAGCAGTGGTCTAGCGGTTACGGACAATGAGCAGTTCTTC. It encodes CASSGLAVTDNEQFF.

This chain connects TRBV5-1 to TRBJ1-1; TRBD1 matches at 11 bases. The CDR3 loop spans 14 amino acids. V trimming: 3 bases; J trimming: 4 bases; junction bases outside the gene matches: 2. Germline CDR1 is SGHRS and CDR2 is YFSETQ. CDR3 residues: CASSSGQGVTEAFF. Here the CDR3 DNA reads TGCGCCAGCAGCTCGGGACAGGGGGTCACTGAAGCTTTCTTT. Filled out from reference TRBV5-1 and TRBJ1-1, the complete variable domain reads KAGVTQTPRYLIKTRGQQVTLSCSPISGHRSVSWYQQTPGQGLQFLFEYFSETQRNKGNFPGRFSGRQFSNSRSEMNVSTLELGDSALYLCASSSGQGVTEAFFGQGTRLTVV.

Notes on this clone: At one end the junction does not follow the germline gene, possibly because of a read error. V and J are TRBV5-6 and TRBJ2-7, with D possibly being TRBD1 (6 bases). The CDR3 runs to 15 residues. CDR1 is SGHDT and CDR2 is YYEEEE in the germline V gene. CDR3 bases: TGCGCCAGCAGTATTACGGACAGCGCCACCTACGAGCAGTACTTC. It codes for CASSITDSATYEQYF.

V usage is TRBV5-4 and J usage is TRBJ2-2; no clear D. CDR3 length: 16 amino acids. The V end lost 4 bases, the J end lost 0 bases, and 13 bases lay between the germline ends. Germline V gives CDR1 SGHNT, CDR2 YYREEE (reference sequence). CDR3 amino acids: CASSREASANTGELFF. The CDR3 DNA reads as TGTGCCAGCAGCCGTGAGGCCAGCGCGAACACCGGGGAGCTGTTTTTT.

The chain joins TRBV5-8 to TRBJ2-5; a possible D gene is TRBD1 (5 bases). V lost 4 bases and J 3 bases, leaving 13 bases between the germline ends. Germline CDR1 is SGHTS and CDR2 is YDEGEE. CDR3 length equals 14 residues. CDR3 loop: CASSTGPNEETQYF. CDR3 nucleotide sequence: TGTGCCAGCAGCACAGGACCGAACGAAGAGACCCAGTACTTC. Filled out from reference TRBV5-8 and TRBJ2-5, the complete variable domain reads EAGVTQSPTHLIKTRGQQATLRCSPISGHTSVYWYQQALGLGLQFLLWYDEGEERNRGNFPPRFSGRQFPNYSSELNVNALELEDSALYLCASSTGPNEETQYFGPGTRLLVL.

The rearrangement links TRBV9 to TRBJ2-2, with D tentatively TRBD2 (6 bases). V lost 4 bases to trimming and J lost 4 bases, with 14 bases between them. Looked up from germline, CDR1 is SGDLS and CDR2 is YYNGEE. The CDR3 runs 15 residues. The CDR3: CASSPLRGPTGELFF. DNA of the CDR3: TGTGCCAGCAGCCCCTTGCGGGGACCCACCGGGGAGCTGTTTTTT.

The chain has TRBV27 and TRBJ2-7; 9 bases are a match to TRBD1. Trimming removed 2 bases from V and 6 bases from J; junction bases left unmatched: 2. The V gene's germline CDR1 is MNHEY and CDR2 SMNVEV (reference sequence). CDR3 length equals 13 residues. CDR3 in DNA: TGTGCCAGCAGTTTAGGGACAGGGACCGAGCAGTACTTC. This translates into CASSLGTGTEQYF.

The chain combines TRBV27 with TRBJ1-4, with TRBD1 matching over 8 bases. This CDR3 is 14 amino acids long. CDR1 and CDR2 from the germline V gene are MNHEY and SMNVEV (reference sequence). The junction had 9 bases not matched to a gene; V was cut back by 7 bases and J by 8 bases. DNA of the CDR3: TGTGCCAGCACTTCAGGGACAGGACACGAAAAACTGTTTTTT. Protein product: CASTSGTGHEKLFF.

CDR3 amino acids: CASSKFRGQGGQPQHF. In nucleotides, the CDR3 is TGTGCCAGCAGCAAATTTCGCGGCCAGGGTGGTCAGCCCCAGCATTTT. V gene TRBV21-1 combines with J gene TRBJ1-5; TRBD1, the table's D call, was not compared with the DNA. TRBV21-1 is tagged as a pseudogene. This CDR3 has 16 residues.

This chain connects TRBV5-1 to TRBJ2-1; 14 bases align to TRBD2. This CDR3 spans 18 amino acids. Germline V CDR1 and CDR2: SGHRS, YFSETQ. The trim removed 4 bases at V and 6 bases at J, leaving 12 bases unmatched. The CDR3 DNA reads TGCGCCAGCAGCCGGACTAGCGGGGGGACCTCGCGAGTCAATGAGCAGTTCTTC. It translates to CASSRTSGGTSRVNEQFF.

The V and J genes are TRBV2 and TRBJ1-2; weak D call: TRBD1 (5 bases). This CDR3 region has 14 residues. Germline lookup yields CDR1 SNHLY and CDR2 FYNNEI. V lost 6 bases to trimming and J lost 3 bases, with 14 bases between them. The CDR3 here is CASRQRGGDYGYTF. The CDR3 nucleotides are TGTGCCAGCAGACAAAGGGGAGGGGACTATGGCTACACCTTC.

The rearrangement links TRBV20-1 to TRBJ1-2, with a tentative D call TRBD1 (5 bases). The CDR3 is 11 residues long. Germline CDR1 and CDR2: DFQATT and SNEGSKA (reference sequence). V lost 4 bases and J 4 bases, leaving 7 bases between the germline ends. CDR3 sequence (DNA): TGCAGTGCTATAGGGGCCTATGGCTACACCTTC. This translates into CSAIGAYGYTF.

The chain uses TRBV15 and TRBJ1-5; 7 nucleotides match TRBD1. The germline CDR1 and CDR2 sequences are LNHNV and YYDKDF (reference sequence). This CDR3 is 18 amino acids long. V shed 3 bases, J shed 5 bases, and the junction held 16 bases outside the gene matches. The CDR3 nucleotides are TGTGCCACCAGCAGGCCCGCGGGACAGATGAAAGAAGATCAGCCCCAGCATTTT. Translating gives CATSRPAGQMKEDQPQHF.

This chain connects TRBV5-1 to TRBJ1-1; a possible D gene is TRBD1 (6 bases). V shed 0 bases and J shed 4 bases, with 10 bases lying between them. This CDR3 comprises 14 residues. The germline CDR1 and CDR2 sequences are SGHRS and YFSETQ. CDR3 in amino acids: CASSLGTAGTEAFF. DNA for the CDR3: TGCGCCAGCAGCTTGGGGACAGCCGGCACTGAAGCTTTCTTT.

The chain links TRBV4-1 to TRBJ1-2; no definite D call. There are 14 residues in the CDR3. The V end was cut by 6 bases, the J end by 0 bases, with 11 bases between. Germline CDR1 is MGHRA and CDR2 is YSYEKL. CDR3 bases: TGCGCCAGCAGTCCCAGCGTCTCTAACTATGGCTACACCTTC. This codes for CASSPSVSNYGYTF.

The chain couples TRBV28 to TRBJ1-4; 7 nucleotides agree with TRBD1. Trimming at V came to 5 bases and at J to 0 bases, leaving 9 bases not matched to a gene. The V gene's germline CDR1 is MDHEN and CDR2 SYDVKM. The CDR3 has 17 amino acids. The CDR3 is CASSPGQTTSTNEKLFF. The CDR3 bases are TGTGCCAGCAGTCCGGGACAGACAACATCAACTAATGAAAAACTGTTTTTT.

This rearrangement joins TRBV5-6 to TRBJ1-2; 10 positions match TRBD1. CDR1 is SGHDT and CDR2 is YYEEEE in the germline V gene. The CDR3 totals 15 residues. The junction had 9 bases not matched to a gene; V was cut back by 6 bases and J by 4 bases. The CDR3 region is CASNSRTGGLYGYTF. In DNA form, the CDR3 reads TGTGCCAGCAACTCGCGGACAGGGGGTCTCTATGGCTACACCTTC.

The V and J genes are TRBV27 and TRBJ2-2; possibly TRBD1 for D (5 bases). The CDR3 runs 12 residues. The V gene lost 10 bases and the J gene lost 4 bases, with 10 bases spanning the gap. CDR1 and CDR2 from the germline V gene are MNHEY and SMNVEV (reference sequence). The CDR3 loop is CATSQGTGELFF. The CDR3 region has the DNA TGTGCCACCAGCCAGGGCACCGGGGAGCTGTTTTTT.